A selection of T cell receptor beta chains follows, all from one sample in a study of blood T cell repertoires in COVID-19. Measured with immunoSEQ multiplex PCR; TCRdb has only the in-frame clones, and not every one. This sample has 240,000 or so clones, with 86% found just once. The sample taken for sequencing was PBMCs or T cells enriched from blood (not recorded which). Receptors were obtained from a woman in her forties or fifties who had recovered from COVID-19. Each CDR3 is given with its conserved first and last residue. Fields, in order: V gene, clone size, J gene, D gene, CDR3 DNA, CDR3 protein. The D gene is left open where the match is weak. A row's size may be missing; if present it is once, few, many or a size class.

TRBV2	NA	TRBJ2-3	TRBD2	TGTGCCAGCAGTGGGACTAGCGCAGATACGCAGTATTTT	CASSGTSADTQYF
TRBV7-2	NA	TRBJ2-5	TRBD2	TGTGCCAGCAGCCCGGCGGTAGCGGGGGGGCAAGAGACCCAGTACTTC	CASSPAVAGGQETQYF
TRBV24-1	NA	TRBJ2-3	TRBD1	TGTGCCACCAGTGACCCGGGACAGGGCCCAGATACGCAGTATTTT	CATSDPGQGPDTQYF
TRBV6-2/TRBV6-3	NA	TRBJ1-2	NA	TGTGCCAGCAGTCCGGCAGGGGACGGCTACACCTTC	CASSPAGDGYTF
TRBV28	NA	TRBJ2-1	TRBD2	TGTGCCAGCAGTGGTAGCGGGAGTATCGCCTACAATGAGCAGTTCTTC	CASSGSGSIAYNEQFF
TRBV7-6	many	TRBJ2-7	NA	TGTGCCAGCAGCTTAGCTAGCGACTACGAGCAGTACTTC	CASSLASDYEQYF
TRBV3-1/TRBV3-2	once	TRBJ2-7	TRBD2	TGTGCCAGCAGCCACCAAACTAGCGGGAGGACCGATTACGAGCAGTACTTC	CASSHQTSGRTDYEQYF
TRBV11-2	NA	TRBJ2-1	NA	TGTGCCAGCAGCTTACGGGACTACAATGAGCAGTTCTTC	CASSLRDYNEQFF
TRBV5-8	NA	TRBJ2-1	TRBD1	TGTGCCAGCAGCTTGGCCGGGGGACAGGGGTCTTACAATGAGCAGTTCTTC	CASSLAGGQGSYNEQFF
TRBV5-8	NA	TRBJ2-1	TRBD2	TGTGCCAGCAGCTTGGGTTCTAGCGGGAGCAATGAGCAGTTCTTC	CASSLGSSGSNEQFF
TRBV30	NA	TRBJ1-1	NA	TGTGCCTGGAGTGATCAGGGGACGGTTACTGAAGCTTTCTTT	CAWSDQGTVTEAFF
TRBV13	once	TRBJ2-1	TRBD2	TGTGCCAGCAGCCCACTAGCGGGGGCCGTCGGGGAGCAGTTCTTC	CASSPLAGAVGEQFF
TRBV5-5	NA	TRBJ1-6	NA	TGTGCCAGCAGCTTCTTCAGGACGACCGGGGATTCACCCCTCCACTTT	CASSFFRTTGDSPLHF
TRBV7-2	NA	TRBJ2-3	TRBD2	TGTGCCAGCAGCCCGGGACTAGCAACAGATACGCAGTATTTT	CASSPGLATDTQYF
TRBV11-2	NA	TRBJ1-1	TRBD1	TGTGCCAGCAGGAAACCTGGACAGGGTGGCACTGAAGCTTTCTTT	CASRKPGQGGTEAFF
TRBV30	NA	TRBJ1-4	NA	TGTGCCTTTACTTTACACGGGGATGAAAAACTGTTTTTT	CAFTLHGDEKLFF
TRBV19	NA	TRBJ1-3	NA	TGTGCCAGCGGGACTGGTGTCCCTCTCTCTGGAAACACCATATATTTT	CASGTGVPLSGNTIYF
TRBV4-1	NA	TRBJ1-4	NA	TGCGCCAGCAGCCAAGAGGTGACAGGAGGCGAAAAACTGTTTTTT	CASSQEVTGGEKLFF
TRBV7-9	few	TRBJ1-5	NA	TGTGCCAGCAGAAGGACAGATAGGGATCAGCCCCAGCATTTT	CASRRTDRDQPQHF
TRBV7-8	NA	TRBJ1-1	NA	TGTGCCAGCAGCTTAGTAGTAACTGGGAACACTGAAGCTTTCTTT	CASSLVVTGNTEAFF
TRBV15	NA	TRBJ1-1	TRBD1	TGTGCCACCAGCAGAGAAACAGGGGGCTCGAGGAACACTGAAGCTTTCTTT	CATSRETGGSRNTEAFF
TRBV4-1	NA	TRBJ2-5	TRBD2	TGCGCCAGCAGCCGACTAGCGGGGGGAGAGACCCAGTACTTC	CASSRLAGGETQYF
TRBV4-3	NA	TRBJ2-7	NA	TGCGCCAGCAGCCAAGATAGGACAGACTACGAGCAGTACTTC	CASSQDRTDYEQYF
TRBV7-8	NA	TRBJ2-3	NA	TGTGCCAGCAGCCCGCGACTCCAGACTAGCACAGATACGCAGTATTTT	CASSPRLQTSTDTQYF
TRBV4-1	NA	TRBJ2-4	NA	TGCGCCAGCAGCTCGCCGACAGTAGCCAAAAACATTCAGTACTTC	CASSSPTVAKNIQYF